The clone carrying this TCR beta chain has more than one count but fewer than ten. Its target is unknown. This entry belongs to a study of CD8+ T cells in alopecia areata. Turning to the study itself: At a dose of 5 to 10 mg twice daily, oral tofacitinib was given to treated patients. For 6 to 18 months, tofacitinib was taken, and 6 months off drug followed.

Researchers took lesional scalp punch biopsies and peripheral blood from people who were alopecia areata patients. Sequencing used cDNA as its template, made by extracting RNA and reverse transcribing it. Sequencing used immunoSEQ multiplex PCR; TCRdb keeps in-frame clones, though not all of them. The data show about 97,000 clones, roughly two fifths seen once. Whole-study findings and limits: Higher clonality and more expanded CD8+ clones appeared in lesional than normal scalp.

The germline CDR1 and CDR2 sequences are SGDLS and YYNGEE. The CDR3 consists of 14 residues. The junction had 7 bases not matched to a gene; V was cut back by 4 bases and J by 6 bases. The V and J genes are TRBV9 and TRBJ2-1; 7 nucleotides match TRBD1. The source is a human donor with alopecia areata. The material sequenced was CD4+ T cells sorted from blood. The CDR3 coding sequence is TGTGCCAGCAGCTTACGACAGGGAGCCAATGAGCAGTTCTTC. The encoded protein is CASSLRQGANEQFF.